The following is a T cell receptor (beta chain) sequence with its context. The antigen remains unidentified. Method: immunoSEQ multiplex PCR; TCRdb's copy keeps in-frame clones and lacks some. The sample shows roughly 35,000 clones, around four fifths of them seen only once. This entry belongs to a study of OX40 agonist ivuxolimab in advanced cancers. For the study at large: At 0.01 to 10 mg/kg, ivuxolimab was administered intravenously to patients every 2 weeks.

Study findings and constraints: In the 0.1 to 3.0 mg/kg range, CD4+ and CD8+ blood T cells had expanded clonally by week 6.

Trimming removed 4 bases at V and 1 base at J, with 13 bases between. The CDR3 length is 16 residues. CDR1 is SGHNT and CDR2 is YENEEA in the germline V gene. Sequenced here: CD4+ or CD8+ T cells sorted from blood, sampled in a trial of the OX40 agonist ivuxolimab. The gene calls are TRBV11-3 and TRBJ2-2; D is possibly TRBD1 or TRBD2 (6 bases each). The TCR comes from an adult with an advanced solid tumor such as melanoma, head and neck, liver or kidney cancer. CDR3 sequence: CASSSLGGGNTGELFF. The CDR3, as DNA: TGTGCCAGCAGCTCGCTTGGAGGGGGGAACACCGGGGAGCTGTTTTTT.